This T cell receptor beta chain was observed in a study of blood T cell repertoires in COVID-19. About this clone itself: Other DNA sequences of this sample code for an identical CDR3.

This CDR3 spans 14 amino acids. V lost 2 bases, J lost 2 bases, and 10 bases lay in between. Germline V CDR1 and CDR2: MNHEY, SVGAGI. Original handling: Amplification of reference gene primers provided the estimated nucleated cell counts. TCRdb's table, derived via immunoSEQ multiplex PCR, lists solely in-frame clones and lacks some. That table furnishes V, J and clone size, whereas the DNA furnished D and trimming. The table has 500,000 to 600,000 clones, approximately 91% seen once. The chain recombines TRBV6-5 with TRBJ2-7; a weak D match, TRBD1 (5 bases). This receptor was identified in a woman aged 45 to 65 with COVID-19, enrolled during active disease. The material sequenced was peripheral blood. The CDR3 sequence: CASSYGQGTYEQYF. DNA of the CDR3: TGTGCCAGCAGTTACGGCCAGGGCACCTACGAGCAGTACTTC.